Presented here are 30 T cell receptor beta chains from one specimen sequenced in a study of blood T cell repertoires in COVID-19. TCRdb keeps only in-frame clones here, not all; method: immunoSEQ multiplex PCR. The data hold under 200,000 clones, with roughly 82% observed a single time. Sequenced input: PBMCs or T cells enriched from blood (not recorded which). The receptors derive from a woman aged 60-75 years with acute COVID-19.

The chain employs TRBV4-3 and TRBJ1-1; 10 bases line up with TRBD1. The CDR3 has 15 residues. Germline V gene data show CDR1 as LGHNA and CDR2 as YSLEER. With 4 bases clipped from V and 3 bases from J, the junction kept 5 bases outside the gene matches. Here the CDR3 reads CASSLHGQGDTEAFF. The CDR3 coding sequence is TGCGCCAGCAGCCTTCACGGACAGGGGGACACTGAAGCTTTCTTT.

The gene calls are TRBV10-2 and TRBJ2-3; D uncertain. CDR1 and CDR2 (germline): WSHSY, SAAADI. This CDR3 region has 15 residues. Trimming removed 6 bases at V and 0 bases at J, with 13 bases between. CDR3 sequence (DNA): TGCGCCAGCAGAGAAAGCGTTATCAGCACAGATACGCAGTATTTT. Its protein product is CASRESVISTDTQYF.

The chain couples TRBV7-2 to TRBJ2-7; the D gene is possibly TRBD1 (5 bases). This CDR3 is 13 amino acids long. Germline V gene lookup returns CDR1 SGHTA and CDR2 FQGNSA. V shed 4 bases and J shed 6 bases, with 13 bases lying between them. In nucleotides, the CDR3 is TGTGCCAGCAGCTGGAGACAGATAGCCGAGCAGTACTTC. Encoded protein: CASSWRQIAEQYF.

The V gene is TRBV30, the J gene TRBJ1-1, with a weak D call TRBD1 (6 bases). V was pared by 3 bases and J by 2 bases, with 13 bases between. Looked up from germline, CDR1 is GTSNPN and CDR2 is SVGIG (reference sequence). The CDR3 covers 14 residues. In DNA, the CDR3 is TGTGCCTGGAGGCTAGGGGGGGGAAACACTGAAGCTTTCTTT. It encodes CAWRLGGGNTEAFF.

The rearrangement uses TRBV3-1 (or the pseudogene TRBV3-2) and TRBJ2-7; 9 bases line up with TRBD2. Germline trimming cut 5 bases from V and 4 bases from J; bases unmatched to any gene: 12. Germline V lookup: CDR1 LGHDT, CDR2 YNNKEL (reference sequence). This CDR3 is built from 16 residues. The CDR3 protein is CASSSRSGRGGYEQYF. The CDR3 DNA sequence: TGTGCCAGCAGCTCCCGTAGCGGGAGAGGGGGGTACGAGCAGTACTTC.

J is TRBJ1-5 and V is TRBV3-1 (or the pseudogene TRBV3-2); no firm D call. Trimming left V 1 base short and J 8 bases short, with 6 bases between. The CDR3 has 12 amino acids. Per the germline V gene, CDR1 is LGHDT and CDR2 is YNNKEL (reference sequence). The CDR3 is CASSQASEPQHF. CDR3 coding DNA: TGTGCCAGCAGCCAAGCCAGTGAGCCCCAGCATTTT.

V gene TRBV10-3 combines with J gene TRBJ2-3, with 10 positions matching TRBD1. The germline gives CDR1 ENHRY, CDR2 SYGVKD. V dropped 4 bases and J dropped 6; count of bases not matched to a gene: 7. The CDR3 length is 15 residues. DNA of the CDR3: TGTGCCATCAGTGGTGGGACAGGGGTGGGCGATACGCAGTATTTT. Protein product: CAISGGTGVGDTQYF.

V usage is TRBV10-3 and J usage is TRBJ1-5; D gene unclear. The CDR3 is 13 amino acids. The germline gives CDR1 ENHRY, CDR2 SYGVKD. Trimming shortened V by 0 bases and J by 12 bases, and 12 bases separated the two germline ends. CDR3 sequence: CAISESVSGGQHF. The CDR3 coding sequence is TGTGCCATCAGTGAGTCAGTCTCTGGCGGCCAGCATTTT.

The chain uses TRBV15 and TRBJ1-5, with D possibly being TRBD1 (5 bases). Germline values: CDR1 LNHNV, CDR2 YYDKDF (reference sequence). The CDR3 length is 14 residues. V lost 7 bases to trimming and J lost 3 bases, with 13 bases between them. The CDR3, as DNA: TGTGCCACCACCCGCCAGGGATTCAATCAGCCCCAGCATTTT. Protein product: CATTRQGFNQPQHF.

This clone has a handful of counts. The J gene is TRBJ1-1, the V gene TRBV7-2; 9 bases match TRBD1. The CDR3 consists of 12 residues. Germline V gene sequence: CDR1 SGHTA, CDR2 FQGNSA. V shed 5 bases and J 10 bases; nucleotides not matched to a gene: 5. For the CDR3, the DNA is TGTGCCAGCAGCGTACAGGGGGCAACAGCTTTCTTT. It encodes CASSVQGATAFF.

The chain joins TRBV3-1 (or the pseudogene TRBV3-2) to TRBJ1-1, with no clear D. V was trimmed by 7 bases and J by 0 bases, leaving 15 bases between them. CDR1 is LGHDT and CDR2 is YNNKEL in the germline V gene (reference sequence). The CDR3 covers 15 residues. In DNA, the CDR3 is TGTGCCAGCACCAGAGCGTCCGGAATGAACACTGAAGCTTTCTTT. Encoded protein: CASTRASGMNTEAFF.

This chain links TRBV10-3 with TRBJ1-2; 10 nucleotides align to TRBD1. The V gene end was trimmed by 4 bases and the J gene end by 5 bases; junction bases not matched to a gene: 7. The CDR3 has 15 amino acids. Looked up from germline, CDR1 is ENHRY and CDR2 is SYGVKD. The CDR3 sequence: CAISGWDRGEYGYTF. The CDR3 DNA reads TGTGCCATCAGTGGATGGGACAGGGGAGAATATGGCTACACCTTC.

V gene TRBV6-5 combines with J gene TRBJ1-5, with D uncertain. The V and J ends lost 8 bases and 0 bases respectively, with 14 bases between them. There are 15 residues in the CDR3. CDR1 is MNHEY and CDR2 is SVGAGI in the germline V gene. The CDR3 spells CASRTDPYSNQPQHF. The DNA for the CDR3 is TGTGCCAGCCGAACTGATCCGTATAGCAATCAGCCCCAGCATTTT.

The chain employs TRBV5-4 and TRBJ2-7; D unclear. From germline, CDR1 is SGHNT and CDR2 YYREEE (reference sequence). CDR3 length: 13 amino acids. DNA of the CDR3: TGTGCCAGCAGCTTGGCGGGTTCGGCCCTCGAGAACGTC. It specifies CASSLAGSALENV.

In its sample, this clone was seen a few times. The rearrangement links TRBV7-2 to TRBJ1-6; no clear D gene. CDR1 is SGHTA, CDR2 FQGNSA, per germline. The ends were cut back, 1 base at V and 0 bases at J, with 7 bases in the middle. This CDR3 has 16 residues. The CDR3 DNA follows: TGTGCCAGCAGCTTAGTTTGGAGCTCCTATAATTCACCCCTCCACTTT. Translated: CASSLVWSSYNSPLHF.

The chain recombines TRBV12-3 or TRBV12-4 with TRBJ1-1; 9 bases match TRBD1. The length of the CDR3 is 13 residues. V was pared by 3 bases and J by 6 bases, with 2 bases of the junction left unmatched. The CDR3 DNA follows: TGTGCCAGCAGTTTCGACAGGGGGGCTGAAGCTTTCTTT. Amino acids: CASSFDRGAEAFF.

The rearrangement links TRBV11-2 to TRBJ2-5; the match to TRBD1 covers 11 bases. The CDR3 totals 15 residues. Per germline, CDR1 SGHAT and CDR2 FQNNGV. In nucleotides, the CDR3 is TGTGGGACAGGGGGCGCGGAGGAGGGCCAAGAGACCCAGTACTTC. This gives the protein CGTGGAEEGQETQYF. Together with reference TRBV11-2 and TRBJ2-5, the CDR3 gives the full variable domain: EAGVAQSPRYKIIEKRQSVAFWCNPISGHATLYWYQQILGQGPKLLIQFQNNGVVDDSQLPKDRFSAERLKGVDSTLKIQPAKLEDSAVYLCGTGGAEEGQETQYFGPGTRLLVL.

This chain's CDR3 is CASTSRGGRANGELFF. The CDR3 nucleotides read TGTGCCAGCACCTCAAGGGGCGGGAGGGCCAACGGGGAGCTGTTTTTT. V gene TRBV7-8 combines with J gene TRBJ2-2, with TRBD2 identical over 9 bases. The CDR3 runs to 16 residues. With 7 bases clipped from V and 7 bases from J, the junction kept 13 bases outside the gene matches. The germline V gene has CDR1 SGHVS and CDR2 FQNEAQ.

The chain uses TRBV11-2 and TRBJ1-2; no clear D. Germline V gene sequence: CDR1 SGHAT, CDR2 FQNNGV. Trimming stripped 0 bases from V and 4 bases from J, with 9 bases between. This CDR3 is built from 14 residues. The CDR3 DNA sequence: TGTGCCAGCAGCTTAGATCCAGTTGTCTATGGCTACACCTTC. This encodes CASSLDPVVYGYTF.

This clone was recorded once. V usage is TRBV28 and J usage is TRBJ2-5, with a tentative D call TRBD2 (6 bases). V was clipped by 11 bases and J by 7 bases, with 14 bases between them. Germline values: CDR1 MDHEN, CDR2 SYDVKM. The CDR3 totals 11 residues. The CDR3 here is CAGGTPRTQYF. CDR3 in DNA: TGTGCCGGGGGGACTCCCCGGACCCAGTACTTC.

The V call is TRBV29-1, the J call TRBJ1-4, with a tentative D call TRBD1 (6 bases). V lost 8 bases and J 5 bases, leaving 18 bases between the germline ends. This CDR3 has 14 amino acids. The germline CDR1 and CDR2 sequences are SQVTM and ANQGSEA. CDR3 sequence reads: CSPPPGEGNEKLFF. CDR3 bases: TGCAGCCCACCTCCAGGGGAGGGGAATGAAAAACTGTTTTTT.

A single count supports this clone. The gene calls are TRBV5-1 and TRBJ2-2; 7 bases are shared with TRBD2. The CDR3 consists of 13 residues. With V trimmed by 7 bases and J by 3 bases, 3 bases remained unmatched. CDR1 is SGHRS and CDR2 is YFSETQ in the germline V gene. CDR3: CASGRGHTGELFF. DNA of the CDR3: TGCGCCAGCGGGAGGGGCCACACCGGGGAGCTGTTTTTT.

Points on this clone: Additional DNA sequences in this sample encode the identical CDR3. The chain has TRBV11-3 and TRBJ2-3, with TRBD2 matching over 7 bases. CDR1 and CDR2 from the germline V gene are SGHNT and YENEEA. The trim removed 1 base at V and 1 base at J, leaving 2 bases unmatched. The CDR3 runs 15 residues. The CDR3 nucleotides are TGTGCCAGCAGCTTAGGCCGGGGGGGCACAGATACGCAGTATTTT. Translated: CASSLGRGGTDTQYF. Looking up the rest from reference TRBV11-3 and TRBJ2-3 gives the full variable domain: EAGVVQSPRYKIIEKKQPVAFWCNPISGHNTLYWYLQNLGQGPELLIRYENEEAVDDSQLPKDRFSAERLKGVDSTLKIQPAELGDSAVYLCASSLGRGGTDTQYFGPGTRLTVL.

There are a few counts of this clone. The chain couples TRBV5-1 to TRBJ1-2, with no clear D. This CDR3 is 14 amino acids long. Between the trimmed V and J ends, which lost 0 bases and 2 bases, there was a span of 8 bases. Per the germline V gene, CDR1 is SGHRS and CDR2 is YFSETQ. The CDR3: CASSLESRNYGYTF. The DNA for the CDR3 is TGCGCCAGCAGCTTGGAAAGCAGGAACTATGGCTACACCTTC.

This chain uses TRBV5-4 with TRBJ2-3; D uncertain. The ends were cut back, 0 bases at V and 1 base at J, with 6 bases in the middle. Germline CDR1 reads SGHNT; CDR2 reads YYREEE (reference sequence). The CDR3 sequence is 14 residues long. Here the CDR3 reads CASSLAGRTDTQYF. The CDR3 nucleotides are TGTGCCAGCAGCTTGGCAGGTCGCACAGATACGCAGTATTTT.

V gene TRBV19 combines with J gene TRBJ1-1; D call uncertain. The CDR3 covers 15 residues. Trimming shortened V by 5 bases and J by 3 bases, and 16 bases separated the two germline ends. Germline V gene lookup returns CDR1 LNHDA and CDR2 SQIVND (reference sequence). CDR3 DNA: TGTGCCAGTAGTCCTCATGGAGGACCGGACACTGAAGCTTTCTTT. This gives the protein CASSPHGGPDTEAFF.

This clone was picked up one time. The V and J genes are TRBV7-2 and TRBJ2-5, with 9 bases identical to TRBD1. The trim removed 5 bases at V and 3 bases at J, leaving 10 bases unmatched. The CDR3 is 16 amino acids. Germline CDR1 is SGHTA and CDR2 is FQGNSA. The CDR3 loop reads CASSPGLGQGEETQYF. The CDR3 DNA is TGTGCCAGCAGCCCCGGTCTGGGACAGGGAGAAGAGACCCAGTACTTC.

The chain couples TRBV7-2 to TRBJ2-2, with 14 bases fitting TRBD2. Germline assignment: CDR1 SGHTA and CDR2 FQGNSA. The CDR3 is made up of 17 amino acids. V lost 1 base and J lost 7; bases outside the gene matches: 5. The CDR3 loop is CASSLGLAGGLGGELFF. The CDR3 nucleotides are TGTGCCAGCAGCTTAGGACTAGCGGGGGGGCTTGGCGGGGAGCTGTTTTTT.

The chain employs TRBV3-1 (or the pseudogene TRBV3-2) and TRBJ1-2, with 8 bases that match TRBD1. J was trimmed by 1 base and V by 2 bases; bases with no gene match: 3. This CDR3 has 15 amino acids. Per germline, CDR1 LGHDT and CDR2 YNNKEL (reference sequence). This chain's CDR3 is CASSQRTGINYGYTF. For the CDR3, the DNA is TGTGCCAGCAGCCAAAGGACAGGGATTAACTATGGCTACACCTTC.

V usage is TRBV2 and J usage is TRBJ2-1, with D maybe TRBD1 (7 bases). V was shortened by 2 bases and J by 0 bases, with 14 bases between the two germline ends. This CDR3 spans 17 amino acids. CDR1 SNHLY and CDR2 FYNNEI come from the germline V gene. The chain's CDR3 is CASSELRGQYSYNEQFF. As DNA, the CDR3 is TGTGCCAGCAGTGAACTGCGGGGACAGTACTCCTACAATGAGCAGTTCTTC. Full variable domain (rest looked up from reference TRBV2 and TRBJ2-1): EPEVTQTPSHQVTQMGQEVILRCVPISNHLYFYWYRQILGQKVEFLVSFYNNEISEKSEIFDDQFSVERPDGSNFTLKIRSTKLEDSAMYFCASSELRGQYSYNEQFFGPGTRLTVL.